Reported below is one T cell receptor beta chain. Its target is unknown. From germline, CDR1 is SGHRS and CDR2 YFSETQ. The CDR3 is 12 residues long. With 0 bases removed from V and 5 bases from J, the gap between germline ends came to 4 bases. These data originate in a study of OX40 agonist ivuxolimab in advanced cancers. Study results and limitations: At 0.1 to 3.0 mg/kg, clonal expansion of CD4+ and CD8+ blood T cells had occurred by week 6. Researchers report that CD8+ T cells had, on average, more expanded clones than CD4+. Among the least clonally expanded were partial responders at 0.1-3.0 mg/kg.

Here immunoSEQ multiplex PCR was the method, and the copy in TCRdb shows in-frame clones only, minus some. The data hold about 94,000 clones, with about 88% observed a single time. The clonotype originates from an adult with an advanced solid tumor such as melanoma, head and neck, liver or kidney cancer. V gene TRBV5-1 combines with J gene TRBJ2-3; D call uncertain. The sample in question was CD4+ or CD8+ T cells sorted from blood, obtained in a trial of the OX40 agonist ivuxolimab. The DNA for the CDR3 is TGCGCCAGCAGCTTGGGAGTAGATACGCAGTATTTT. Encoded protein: CASSLGVDTQYF.